Listed below are T cell receptor beta chains from one sample, sequenced in a study of tumor and adjacent non-tumor tissue in lung cancer. TCRdb analysed the multiplex PCR reads with MiXCR anew, one entry per CDR3 protein. The sample holds around 57,000 distinct CDR3 sequences, around 64% seen once. Sequenced sample: distant non-tumor lung tissue. These receptors were obtained from a man aged 65 to 79 with non-small cell lung cancer. Each CDR3 is given with its conserved first and last residue. The D gene is left open where the match is weak. Size is omitted from some rows. Given values are once, few, many or a class for expanded clones.

j_call	d_call	v_call	clone_size	cdr3_aa	cdr3_nt
TRBJ2-7	TRBD2	TRBV10-2	-	CASMGRGDERCF	TGCGCCAGCATGGGGAGGGGTGACGAGCGGTGCTTC
TRBJ2-3	TRBD2	TRBV11-3	-	CADSSQTSGSPDTQYF	TGTGCCGACAGCTCGCAGACTAGCGGGAGCCCAGATACGCAGTATTTT
TRBJ2-5	TRBD1	TRBV28	few	CASSLTGGGQETQYF	TGTGCCAGCAGTTTGACAGGGGGAGGGCAAGAGACCCAGTACTTC
TRBJ2-6	-	TRBV11-2	once	CANSSRRGSSGANVLTF	TGTGCCAACAGCTCCCGGAGAGGTAGCTCTGGGGCCAACGTCCTGACTTTC
TRBJ2-6	-	TRBV30	-	CAWSVVGTGANVLTF	TGTGCCTGGAGTGTGGTAGGGACTGGGGCCAACGTCCTGACTTTC
TRBJ1-2	-	TRBV4-1	many	CASSPTVSNNYGYTF	TGCGCCAGCAGCCCGACAGTCTCCAATAACTATGGCTACACCTTC
TRBJ2-6	-	TRBV6-1	-	CASTAEDSSGANILIF	TGCGCCAGCACTGCCGAGGACAGCTCTGGGGCCAACATCCTGATTTTC
TRBJ2-2	TRBD2	TRBV5-6	few	CASSFSGGVGTGELFF	TGTGCCAGCAGCTTCAGCGGGGGGGTCGGCACCGGGGAGCTGTTTTTT
TRBJ1-4	-	TRBV28	few	CAMGRGATNEKLFF	TGTGCCATGGGCAGGGGTGCAACTAATGAAAAACTGTTTTTT
TRBJ1-5	-	TRBV5-8	once	CASSEDVISYQPQHF	TGTGCCAGCAGCGAGGATGTTATTAGCTATCAGCCCCAGCATTTT
TRBJ2-1	-	TRBV5-6	once	CASSELVGVNEQSF	TGTGCCAGCAGTGAACTAGTGGGGGTTAATGAGCAGTCCTTC
TRBJ2-2	-	TRBV24-1	few	CATSDPLLTEGPNTGELFF	TGTGCCACCAGTGACCCCCTTTTAACGGAGGGGCCCAACACCGGGGAGCTGTTTTTT
TRBJ2-2	-	TRBV11-2	-	CASSPQGTGELLF	TGTGCCAGCAGTCCACAAGGGACTGGGGAGCTGTTGTTT
TRBJ1-6	-	TRBV11-2	-	CASSLRKNFQGTLGTWPLHF	TGTGCCAGCAGCCTAAGAAAAAATTTTCAGGGGACCCTCGGTACTTGGCCCCTCCACTTT
TRBJ2-7	TRBD1	TRBV20-1	-	CSATATGGEQYF	TGCAGTGCTACGGCGACAGGGGGCGAGCAGTACTTC
TRBJ1-3	-	TRBV7-9	-	CASSLGGNAGNTIYF	TGTGCCAGCAGCTTAGGGGGGAACGCTGGAAACACCATATATTTT
TRBJ2-2	-	TRBV5-1	-	CTSSLQITSANTGELFF	TGCACCAGCAGCTTACAGATAACGTCGGCTAACACCGGGGAGCTGTTTTTT
TRBJ2-7	-	TRBV6-5	many	CASSYYAGEQYF	TGTGCCAGCAGTTACTATGCAGGCGAGCAGTACTTC
TRBJ2-3	-	TRBV28	many	CASSLPDTQYF	TGTGCCAGCAGTTTGCCAGATACGCAGTATTTT
TRBJ1-4	-	TRBV29-1	many	CSVEEKKLFF	TGCAGCGTTGAAGAGAAAAAACTGTTTTTT
TRBJ2-2	TRBD1	TRBV5-1	-	CASSLAATGALWADTGELFF	TGCGCCAGCAGCTTGGCAGCAACAGGGGCCCTCTGGGCGGACACCGGGGAGCTGTTTTTT
TRBJ1-5	-	TRBV12-3/TRBV12-4	-	CASSFGSNQPQHF	TGTGCCAGCAGTTTCGGTAGCAATCAGCCCCAGCATTTT
TRBJ2-3	-	TRBV29-1	-	CSILASGYTDTQYF	TGCAGCATTTTGGCCAGTGGCTACACAGATACGCAGTATTTT
TRBJ2-2	-	TRBV6-1	-	CASSDSHGSDTGELFF	TGCGCCAGCAGTGATTCGCACGGTTCGGACACCGGGGAGCTGTTTTTT
TRBJ2-2	-	TRBV12-3/TRBV12-4	few	CASFIRATSAGELFF	TGTGCCAGCTTCATCCGGGCGACCTCTGCCGGGGAGCTGTTTTTT
TRBJ1-5	-	TRBV12-3/TRBV12-4	-	CASMLQTNGNQLQHF	TGTGCCAGCATGCTGCAGACCAACGGGAATCAGCTCCAGCATTTT
TRBJ1-5	-	TRBV6-6	many	CASTGNSGPQHF	TGTGCCAGCACCGGGAACTCCGGGCCCCAGCATTTT
TRBJ1-4	-	TRBV28	-	CASSSSATNEKLFF	TGTGCCAGCAGTAGTAGTGCAACTAATGAAAAACTGTTTTTT
TRBJ2-5	TRBD1	TRBV4-1	-	CDSCQDSAGGWETQYF	TGCGACAGCTGCCAAGATAGTGCAGGGGGCTGGGAGACCCAGTACTTC
TRBJ2-7	TRBD2	TRBV11-1	-	CDCSLARLADPYEEYF	TGTGACTGCAGCTTAGCGCGACTAGCGGACCCCTACGAGGAGTACTTC
TRBJ2-1	-	TRBV14	-	CASSPRTGRNEQFF	TGTGCCAGCAGCCCTCGGACGGGGCGCAATGAGCAGTTCTTC
TRBJ2-1	-	TRBV11-2	-	CTSSSVRGANEQFF	TGTACCAGTAGCTCAGTTAGGGGGGCGAATGAGCAGTTCTTC
TRBJ2-3	-	TRBV29-1	-	CSMRQVVSTRSLIGTDTQYF	TGCAGCATGAGACAGGTAGTTAGCACCAGAAGTTTGATCGGAACAGATACGCAGTATTTT
TRBJ2-6	-	TRBV6-5	many	CASSGPQGLRGSGANVLTF	TGTGCCAGCAGCGGACCGCAGGGGCTTCGGGGCTCTGGGGCCAACGTCCTGACTTTC
TRBJ2-5	-	TRBV6-2/TRBV6-3	-	CASSWSWSRETQYF	TGTGCCAGCAGTTGGTCCTGGAGTCGAGAGACCCAGTATTTC
TRBJ1-3	-	TRBV5-1	-	CASSLVGHTGNTIYF	TGCGCCAGCAGCCTAGTGGGACATACAGGAAACACCATATATTTT
TRBJ1-2	-	TRBV10-3	many	CAITYGRDNSRANYGYTF	TGTGCCATCACCTACGGTCGGGACAACTCGAGAGCTAACTATGGCTACACCTTC
TRBJ2-7	TRBD1	TRBV5-1	-	CASSLRTGTTNRGYEQYF	TGCGCCAGCAGCTTGCGGACAGGGACCACAAACAGGGGCTACGAGCAGTACTTC
TRBJ1-4	-	TRBV29-1	-	CSVEDPSEGEKLFF	TGCAGCGTTGAAGATCCATCCGAAGGGGAAAAACTGTTTTTT
TRBJ2-3	TRBD2	TRBV10-2	-	CARSENPSGGSQGRADTQYF	TGTGCCAGGAGTGAGAACCCTAGCGGGGGGAGCCAAGGGCGGGCAGATACGCAGTATTTT
TRBJ2-7	-	TRBV30	-	CAWTPNPGAEQYF	TGTGCCTGGACCCCGAACCCGGGGGCCGAGCAGTACTTC
TRBJ1-2	TRBD1	TRBV20-1	-	CSASQGDYGYTF	TGCAGTGCGTCTCAGGGGGACTATGGCTACACCTTC
TRBJ2-1	-	TRBV5-1	few	CASRLGPDTYNEQFF	TGCGCCAGCAGGCTGGGCCCCGACACCTACAATGAGCAGTTCTTC
TRBJ2-7	TRBD2	TRBV6-1	once	CASGIGAGLHNCEQYF	TGTGCGAGCGGGATTGGGGCAGGGCTCCATAACTGCGAGCAGTACTTC
TRBJ2-7	-	TRBV24-1	few	CATSDSDIYEQYF	TGTGCCACCAGTGATTCTGACATCTACGAGCAGTACTTC
TRBJ2-4	-	TRBV11-3	-	CSSSENSGLTKNIQYF	TGCTCCAGCAGCGAAAACTCAGGATTAACCAAAAACATTCAGTACTTC
TRBJ1-5	-	TRBV30	-	CAWDPGRYSNQPQHF	TGTGCCTGGGACCCAGGGCGCTATAGCAATCAGCCCCAGCATTTT
TRBJ2-1	TRBD1	TRBV5-4	-	CARSAQEYMGQQQLF	TGTGCCAGGAGCGCACAGGAGTATATGGGACAGCAACAGTTATTC
TRBJ2-1	TRBD2	TRBV20-1	-	CSATAGGLGNEQFF	TGCAGTGCTACAGCGGGGGGGCTCGGCAATGAGCAGTTCTTC
TRBJ2-3	TRBD2	TRBV20-1	-	CSAGPLAGGIDTQYF	TGCAGTGCTGGGCCACTAGCGGGGGGGATAGATACGCAGTATTTT
TRBJ2-1	TRBD2	TRBV10-1	-	CASSNLAGGYNEQFF	TGCGCCAGCAGCAATCTAGCGGGAGGTTACAATGAGCAGTTCTTC
TRBJ1-5	TRBD1	TRBV6-6	many	CASSRGQGKQPQHF	TGTGCCAGCAGCCGAGGACAGGGGAAACAGCCCCAGCATTTT
TRBJ2-2	-	TRBV6-1	-	CASSDSQGSDTGKLFF	TGTGCCAGCAGTGATTCGCAGGGTTCGGACACCGGGAAGCTATTTTTT
TRBJ2-5	-	TRBV29-1	-	CGAARRRPLRETQYF	TGCGGCGCCGCGCGGAGACGGCCCCTGCGGGAGACCCAGTACTTC